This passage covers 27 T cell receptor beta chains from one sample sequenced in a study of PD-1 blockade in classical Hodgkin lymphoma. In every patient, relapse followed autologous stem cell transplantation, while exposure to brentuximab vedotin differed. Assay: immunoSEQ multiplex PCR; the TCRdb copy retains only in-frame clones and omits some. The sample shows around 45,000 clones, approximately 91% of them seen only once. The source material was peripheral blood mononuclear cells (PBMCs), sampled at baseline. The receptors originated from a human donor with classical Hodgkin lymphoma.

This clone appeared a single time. Here the CDR3 reads CAISGLVGHNEQFF. The CDR3 DNA reads TGTGCCATCAGTGGACTAGTTGGCCACAATGAGCAGTTCTTC. The chain is built from TRBV10-3 and TRBJ2-1, with D maybe TRBD2 (6 bases). The germline gives CDR1 ENHRY, CDR2 SYGVKD. There are 14 residues in the CDR3. V lost 4 bases and J 5 bases, leaving 12 bases between the germline ends.

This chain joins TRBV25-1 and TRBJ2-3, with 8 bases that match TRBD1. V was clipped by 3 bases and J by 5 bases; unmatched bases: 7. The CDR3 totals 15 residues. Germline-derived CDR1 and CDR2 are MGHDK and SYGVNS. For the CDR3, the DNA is TGTGCCAGCAGTGACCTCCAGGGGGCGAGAGATACGCAGTATTTT. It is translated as CASSDLQGARDTQYF.

The CDR3: CASSPVPDYEQYF. CDR3 in DNA: TGTGCCAGCAGTCCCGTACCGGACTACGAGCAGTACTTC. The chain uses TRBV6-6 and TRBJ2-7; D gene uncertain. V was shortened by 5 bases and J by 3 bases, with 11 bases between the two germline ends. CDR3 length: 13 residues. The germline CDR1 and CDR2 sequences are MNHNY and SVGAGI (reference sequence).

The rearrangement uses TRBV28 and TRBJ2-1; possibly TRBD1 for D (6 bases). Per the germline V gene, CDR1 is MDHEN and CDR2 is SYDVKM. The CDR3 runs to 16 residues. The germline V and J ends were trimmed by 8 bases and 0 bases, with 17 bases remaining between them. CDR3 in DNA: TGTGCCAGCGAAACCGGGACAATGAGCTCCTACAATGAGCAGTTCTTC. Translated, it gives CASETGTMSSYNEQFF.

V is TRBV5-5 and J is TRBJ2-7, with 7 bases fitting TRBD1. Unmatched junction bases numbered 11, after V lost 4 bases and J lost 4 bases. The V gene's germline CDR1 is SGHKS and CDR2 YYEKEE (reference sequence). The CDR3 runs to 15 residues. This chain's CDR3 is CASSPPPGQQYEQYF. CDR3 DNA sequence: TGTGCCAGCAGCCCTCCCCCGGGACAGCAATACGAGCAGTACTTC. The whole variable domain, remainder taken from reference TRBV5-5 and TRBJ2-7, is DAGVTQSPTHLIKTRGQQVTLRCSPISGHKSVSWYQQVLGQGPQFIFQYYEKEERGRGNFPDRFSARQFPNYSSELNVNALLLGDSALYLCASSPPPGQQYEQYFGPGTRLTVT.

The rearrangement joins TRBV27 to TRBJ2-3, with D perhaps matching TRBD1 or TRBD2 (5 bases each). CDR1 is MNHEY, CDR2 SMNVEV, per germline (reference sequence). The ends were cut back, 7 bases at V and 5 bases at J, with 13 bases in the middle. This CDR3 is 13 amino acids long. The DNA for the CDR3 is TGTGCCAGCACGAGGGGCCCCAAAGATACGCAGTATTTT. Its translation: CASTRGPKDTQYF.

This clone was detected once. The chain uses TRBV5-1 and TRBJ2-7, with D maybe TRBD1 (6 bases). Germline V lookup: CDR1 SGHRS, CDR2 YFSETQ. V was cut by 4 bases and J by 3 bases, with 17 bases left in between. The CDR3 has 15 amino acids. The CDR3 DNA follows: TGCGCCAGCAGCCCGATTCAGGACAGAGTCTACGAGCAGTACTTC. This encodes CASSPIQDRVYEQYF.

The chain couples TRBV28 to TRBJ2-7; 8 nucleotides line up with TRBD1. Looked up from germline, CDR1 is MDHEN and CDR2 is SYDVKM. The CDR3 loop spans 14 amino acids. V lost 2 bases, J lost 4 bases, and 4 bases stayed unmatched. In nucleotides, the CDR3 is TGTGCCAGCAGTTTACAGGGGGCGAGGTACGAGCAGTACTTC. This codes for CASSLQGARYEQYF. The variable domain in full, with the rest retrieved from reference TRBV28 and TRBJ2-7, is DVKVTQSSRYLVKRTGEKVFLECVQDMDHENMFWYRQDPGLGLRLIYFSYDVKMKEKGDIPEGYSVSREKKERFSLILESASTNQTSMYLCASSLQGARYEQYFGPGTRLTVT.

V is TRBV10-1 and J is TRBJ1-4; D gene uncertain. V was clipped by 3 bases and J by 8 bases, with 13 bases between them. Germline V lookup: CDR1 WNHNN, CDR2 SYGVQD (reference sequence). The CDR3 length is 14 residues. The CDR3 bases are TGCGCCAGCAGTGAAGATGGGGAGGAAGAAAAACTGTTTTTT. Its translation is CASSEDGEEEKLFF.

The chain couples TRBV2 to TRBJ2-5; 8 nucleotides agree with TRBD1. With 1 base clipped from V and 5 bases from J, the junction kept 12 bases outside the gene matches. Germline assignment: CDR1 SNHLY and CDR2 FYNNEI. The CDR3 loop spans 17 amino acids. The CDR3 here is CASSEGQGAVSKETQYF. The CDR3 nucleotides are TGTGCCAGCAGTGAAGGGCAGGGGGCTGTATCGAAGGAGACCCAGTACTTC.

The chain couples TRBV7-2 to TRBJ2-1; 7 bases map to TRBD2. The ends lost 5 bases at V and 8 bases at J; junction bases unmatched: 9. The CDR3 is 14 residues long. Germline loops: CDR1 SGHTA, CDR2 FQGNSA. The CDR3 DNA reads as TGTGCCAGCAGCCCTGCGGGGCGGGGGTATGAGCAGTTCTTC. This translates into CASSPAGRGYEQFF.

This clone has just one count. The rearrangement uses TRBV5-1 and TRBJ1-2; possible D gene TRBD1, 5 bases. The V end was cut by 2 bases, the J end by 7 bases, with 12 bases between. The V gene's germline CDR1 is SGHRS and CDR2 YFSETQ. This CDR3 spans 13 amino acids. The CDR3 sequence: CASSFHLGAGYTF. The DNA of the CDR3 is TGCGCCAGCAGCTTTCATCTAGGGGCTGGCTACACCTTC. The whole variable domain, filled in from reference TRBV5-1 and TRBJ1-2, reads KAGVTQTPRYLIKTRGQQVTLSCSPISGHRSVSWYQQTPGQGLQFLFEYFSETQRNKGNFPGRFSGRQFSNSRSEMNVSTLELGDSALYLCASSFHLGAGYTFGSGTRLTVV.

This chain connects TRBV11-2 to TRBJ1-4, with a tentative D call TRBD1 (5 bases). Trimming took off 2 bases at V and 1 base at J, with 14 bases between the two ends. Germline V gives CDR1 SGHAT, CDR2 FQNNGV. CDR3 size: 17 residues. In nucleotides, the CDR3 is TGTGCCAGCAGCTTAAGGGGCAGAATGCGAACTAATGAAAAACTGTTTTTT. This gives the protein CASSLRGRMRTNEKLFF.

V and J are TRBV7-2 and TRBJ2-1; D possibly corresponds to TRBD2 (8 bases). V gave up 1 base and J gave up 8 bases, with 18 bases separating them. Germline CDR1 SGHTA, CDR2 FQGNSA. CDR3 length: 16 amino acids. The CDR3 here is CASSLEGLGGTDEQFF. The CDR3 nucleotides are TGTGCCAGCAGCTTAGAGGGACTAGGGGGCACAGATGAGCAGTTCTTC.

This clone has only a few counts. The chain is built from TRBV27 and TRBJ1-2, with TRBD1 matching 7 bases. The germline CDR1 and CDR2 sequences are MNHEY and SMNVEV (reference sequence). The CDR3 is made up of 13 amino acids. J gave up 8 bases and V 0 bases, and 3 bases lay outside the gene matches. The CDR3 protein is CASSLSRGTGYTF. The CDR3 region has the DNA TGTGCCAGCAGTTTATCCAGGGGGACGGGCTACACCTTC.

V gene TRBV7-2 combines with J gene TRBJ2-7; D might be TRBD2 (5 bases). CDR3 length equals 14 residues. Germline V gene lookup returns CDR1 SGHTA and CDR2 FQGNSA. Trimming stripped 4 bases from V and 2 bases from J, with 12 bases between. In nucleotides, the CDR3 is TGTGCCAGCAGCTACGACTATCCCCCCTACGAGCAGTACTTC. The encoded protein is CASSYDYPPYEQYF.

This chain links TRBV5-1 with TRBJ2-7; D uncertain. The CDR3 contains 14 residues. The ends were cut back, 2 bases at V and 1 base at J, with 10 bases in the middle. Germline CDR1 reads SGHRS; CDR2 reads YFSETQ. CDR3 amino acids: CASSFVTASYEQYF. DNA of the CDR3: TGCGCCAGCAGCTTTGTAACGGCATCCTACGAGCAGTACTTC.

The CDR3 reads CASSRRASGNQPQHF. CDR3 nucleotide sequence: TGTGCCAGCAGCCGCAGGGCAAGCGGCAATCAGCCCCAGCATTTT. This sequence joins TRBV6-6 and TRBJ1-5; tentative D call: TRBD1 (5 bases). V lost 6 bases to trimming and J lost 2 bases, with 14 bases between them. The CDR3 contains 15 residues. Per germline, CDR1 MNHNY and CDR2 SVGAGI (reference sequence).

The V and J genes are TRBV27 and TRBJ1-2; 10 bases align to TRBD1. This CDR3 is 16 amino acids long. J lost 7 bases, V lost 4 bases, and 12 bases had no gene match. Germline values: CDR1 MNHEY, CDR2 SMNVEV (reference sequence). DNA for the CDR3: TGTGCCAGCAGTTACTTGACAGGGGGCGAAAGGTCTGGCTACACCTTC. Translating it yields CASSYLTGGERSGYTF.

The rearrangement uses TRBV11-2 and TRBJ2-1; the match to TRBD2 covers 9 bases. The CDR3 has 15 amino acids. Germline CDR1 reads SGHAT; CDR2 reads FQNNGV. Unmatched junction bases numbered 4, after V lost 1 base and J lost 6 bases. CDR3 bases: TGTGCCAGCAGCTTAGGCTTTAGCGGGGGCAATGAGCAGTTCTTC. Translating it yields CASSLGFSGGNEQFF.

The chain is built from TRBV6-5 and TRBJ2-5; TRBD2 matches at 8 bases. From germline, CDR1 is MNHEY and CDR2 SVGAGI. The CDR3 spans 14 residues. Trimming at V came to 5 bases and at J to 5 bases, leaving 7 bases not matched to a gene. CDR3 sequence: CASSTSGSRETQYF. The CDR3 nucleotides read TGTGCCAGCAGTACCAGCGGGAGTCGGGAGACCCAGTACTTC.

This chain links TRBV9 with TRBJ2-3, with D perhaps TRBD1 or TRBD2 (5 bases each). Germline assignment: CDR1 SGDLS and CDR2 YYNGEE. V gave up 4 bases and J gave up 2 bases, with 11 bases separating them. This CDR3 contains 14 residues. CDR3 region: CASSLRGDTDTQYF. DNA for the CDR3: TGTGCCAGCAGCCTCCGAGGGGACACAGATACGCAGTATTTT.

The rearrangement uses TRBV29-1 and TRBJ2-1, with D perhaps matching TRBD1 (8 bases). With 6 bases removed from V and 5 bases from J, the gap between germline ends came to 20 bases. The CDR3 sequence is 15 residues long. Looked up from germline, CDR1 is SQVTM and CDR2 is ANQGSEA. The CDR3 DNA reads TGCAGCGTCGAGAGGACAGGGAGGGGAAACAATGAGCAGTTCTTC. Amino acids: CSVERTGRGNNEQFF.

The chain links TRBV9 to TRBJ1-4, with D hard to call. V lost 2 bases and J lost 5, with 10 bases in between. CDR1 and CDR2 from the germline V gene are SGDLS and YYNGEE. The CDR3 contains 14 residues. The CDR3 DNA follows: TGTGCCAGCAGCGTGGGGAACCGAAATGAAAAACTGTTTTTT. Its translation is CASSVGNRNEKLFF.

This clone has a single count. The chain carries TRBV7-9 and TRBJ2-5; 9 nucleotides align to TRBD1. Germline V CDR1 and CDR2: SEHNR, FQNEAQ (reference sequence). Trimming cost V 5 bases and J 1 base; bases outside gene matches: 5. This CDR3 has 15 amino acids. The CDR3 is CASSAGTGTQETQYF. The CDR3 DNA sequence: TGTGCCAGCAGCGCCGGGACAGGGACCCAAGAGACCCAGTACTTC.

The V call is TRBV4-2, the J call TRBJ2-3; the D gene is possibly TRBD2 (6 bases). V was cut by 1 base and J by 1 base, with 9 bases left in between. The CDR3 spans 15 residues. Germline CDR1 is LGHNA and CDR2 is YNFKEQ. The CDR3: CASSQGQRGTDTQYF. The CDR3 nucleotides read TGTGCCAGCAGCCAAGGCCAGCGGGGCACAGATACGCAGTATTTT.

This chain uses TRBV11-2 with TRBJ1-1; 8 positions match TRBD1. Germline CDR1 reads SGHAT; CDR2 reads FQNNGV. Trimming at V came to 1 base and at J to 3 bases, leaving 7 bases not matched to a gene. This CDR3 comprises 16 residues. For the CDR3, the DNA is TGTGCCAGCAGCTTAGGAAGACAGGGGCCATACACTGAAGCTTTCTTT. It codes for CASSLGRQGPYTEAFF.